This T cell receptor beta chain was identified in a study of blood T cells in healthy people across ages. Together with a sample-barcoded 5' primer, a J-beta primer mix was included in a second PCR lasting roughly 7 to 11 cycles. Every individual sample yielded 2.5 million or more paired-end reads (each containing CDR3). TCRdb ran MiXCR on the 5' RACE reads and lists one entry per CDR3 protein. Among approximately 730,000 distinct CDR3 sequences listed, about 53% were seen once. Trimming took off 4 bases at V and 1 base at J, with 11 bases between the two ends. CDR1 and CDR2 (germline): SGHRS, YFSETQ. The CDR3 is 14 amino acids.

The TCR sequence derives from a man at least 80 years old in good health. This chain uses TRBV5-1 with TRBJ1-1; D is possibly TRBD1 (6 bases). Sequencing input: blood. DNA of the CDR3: TGCGCCAGCAGCGTGACAGGCTGGAACACTGAAGCTTTCTTT. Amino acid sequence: CASSVTGWNTEAFF.